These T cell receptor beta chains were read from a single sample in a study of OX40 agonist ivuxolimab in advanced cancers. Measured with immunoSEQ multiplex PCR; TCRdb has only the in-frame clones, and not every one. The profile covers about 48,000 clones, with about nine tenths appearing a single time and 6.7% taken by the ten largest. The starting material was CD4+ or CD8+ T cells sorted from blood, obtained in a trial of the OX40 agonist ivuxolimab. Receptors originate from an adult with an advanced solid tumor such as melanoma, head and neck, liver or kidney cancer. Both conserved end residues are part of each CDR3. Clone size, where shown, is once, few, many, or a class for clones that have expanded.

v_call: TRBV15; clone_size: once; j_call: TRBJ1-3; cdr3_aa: CATSREVAREGNTIYF
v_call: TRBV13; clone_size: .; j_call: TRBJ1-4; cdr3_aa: CASSTRTGDNEKLFF
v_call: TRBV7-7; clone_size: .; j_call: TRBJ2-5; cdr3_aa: CASSLDRDGETQYF
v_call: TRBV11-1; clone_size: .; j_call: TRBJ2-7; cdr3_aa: CASSQTSGSYEQYF
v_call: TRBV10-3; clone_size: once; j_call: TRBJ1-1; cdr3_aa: CAINPGPYTEAFF
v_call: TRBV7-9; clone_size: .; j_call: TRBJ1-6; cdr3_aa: CASSHGSPLHF
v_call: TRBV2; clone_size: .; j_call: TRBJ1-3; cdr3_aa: CASIRGNTIYF
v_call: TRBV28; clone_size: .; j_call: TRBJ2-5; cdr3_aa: CASSLQGQGTSETQYF
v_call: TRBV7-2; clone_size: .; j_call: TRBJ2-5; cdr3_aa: CASSLFGGGDQETQYF
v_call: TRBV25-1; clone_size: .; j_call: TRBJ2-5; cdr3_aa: CASSAGRQHQETQYF
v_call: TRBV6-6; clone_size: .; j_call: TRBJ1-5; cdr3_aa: CASSPGPLNQPQHF
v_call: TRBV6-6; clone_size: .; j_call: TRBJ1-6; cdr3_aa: CASSPHNSPLHF
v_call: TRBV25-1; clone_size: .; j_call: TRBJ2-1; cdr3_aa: CASSETSEGYEQFF
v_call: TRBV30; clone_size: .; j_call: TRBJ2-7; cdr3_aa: CAWKDLAGREQYF
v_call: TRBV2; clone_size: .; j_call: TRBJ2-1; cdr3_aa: CASSELAGALYNEQFF
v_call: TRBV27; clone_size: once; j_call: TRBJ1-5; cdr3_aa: CAGSSGPRGGNQPQHF
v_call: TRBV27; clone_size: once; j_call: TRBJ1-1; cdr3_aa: CASSIRGVNTEAFF
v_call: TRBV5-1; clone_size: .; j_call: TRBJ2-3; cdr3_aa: CASSLGGTSTDTQYF
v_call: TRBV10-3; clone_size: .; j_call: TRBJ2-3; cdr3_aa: CAISDGGRVQGTDTQYF
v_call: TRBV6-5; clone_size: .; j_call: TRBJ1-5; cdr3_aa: CASSYSGMVNQPQHF
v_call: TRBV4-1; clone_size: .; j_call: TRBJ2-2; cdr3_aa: CASSFRVAGELFF
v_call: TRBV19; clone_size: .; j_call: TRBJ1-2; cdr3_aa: CASSTTYGYTF
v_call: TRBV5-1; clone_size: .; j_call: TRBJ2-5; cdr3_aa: CASSIAYRAAGETQYF
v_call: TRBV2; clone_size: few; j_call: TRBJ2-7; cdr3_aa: CASSAVTWYEQYF
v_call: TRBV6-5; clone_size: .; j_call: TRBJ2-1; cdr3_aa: CASSYSGEQFF
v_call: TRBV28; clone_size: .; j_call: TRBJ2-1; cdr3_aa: CASSTRDGSSYNEQFF